This TCR beta chain was profiled in a study of blood T cells in healthy people across ages. General study points: Estimates of diversity drawn from one million T cells were considered underestimates.

Regarding this clonotype: Its antigen remains unknown.

The CDR3 totals 17 residues. Per the germline V gene, CDR1 is SGHKS and CDR2 is YYEKEE (reference sequence). The junction had 3 bases not matched to a gene; V was cut back by 4 bases and J by 0 bases. It was with a sample-barcoded 5' primer and a J-beta primer mix that a second PCR of roughly 7 to 12 cycles was run. Each cDNA molecule was tagged by a template-switch adaptor that had 12 random nucleotides. A single record per CDR3 protein comes from TCRdb applying MiXCR to the 5' RACE reads. The top ten hold more than 6% of the sample, which has 1.2 million to 1.5 million distinct CDR3 sequences, 45% to 70% seen once.

The source material was blood. The origin of this receptor is a man younger than 35 in good health. The V gene is TRBV5-5, the J gene TRBJ2-3; 15 bases are a match to TRBD2. The CDR3 region is CASSEGTSGRSTDTQYF. The CDR3 coding sequence is TGTGCCAGCAGCGAGGGGACTAGCGGGAGGAGCACAGATACGCAGTATTTT.